This is a list of T cell receptor beta chains from one sample in a study of graft-versus-host responses after intestinal transplantation. The table came from immunoSEQ multiplex PCR; TCRdb's copy has only in-frame clones and leaves some out. The sample has 80,000 to 100,000 clones; 83% are singletons. Which antigens these TCRs recognize remains unknown. Sample: unstimulated CD8+ T cells sorted from spleen or lymph node cells, taken before intestinal transplant. The receptor source for this set is a human donor who received an intestinal transplant. Each CDR3 is given without its conserved first and last residue. The D gene is left open where the match is weak.

d_call	j_call	v_call	cdr3_aa
.	TRBJ1-2	TRBV13	ASSLAGQVYGYT
.	TRBJ2-7	TRBV7-9	ASSLGAGSRRYEQY
TRBD2	TRBJ2-7	TRBV7-9	ASSFGLADYEQY
.	TRBJ1-5	TRBV28	ASSLAVNQPQH
.	TRBJ2-7	TRBV6-5	ASSPGLGPEQY
TRBD2	TRBJ2-7	TRBV6-1	ASSEYGTSGSYEQY
.	TRBJ1-5	TRBV7-2	ASSPWGARGNQPQH
.	TRBJ2-1	TRBV13	ASSFSVNEQF
TRBD2	TRBJ2-3	TRBV7-9	ARQSLADSTDTQY
TRBD2	TRBJ2-7	TRBV4-1	ASSPPIPRGGPYEQY
TRBD1	TRBJ1-2	TRBV7-9	ASSSDRGRGYT
.	TRBJ2-3	TRBV11-2	ASSFTADTQY
.	TRBJ2-1	TRBV7-3	ASSFFPRGAHEQF
TRBD2	TRBJ2-7	TRBV11-2	ASSVGTSGTYEQY
TRBD2	TRBJ2-2	TRBV6-5	ASSLLANSGELF
.	TRBJ2-5	TRBV7-9	ASSSPLEETQY
.	TRBJ2-7	TRBV5-1	ASILRAYEQY
.	TRBJ1-2	TRBV5-1	ASSLGQFYGYT
.	TRBJ2-4	TRBV4-1	ASSQDLRSYKNIQY
.	TRBJ1-1	TRBV7-4	ASSSYPSPTLNTEAF
.	TRBJ2-4	TRBV20-1	SARDTDIQY
.	TRBJ2-7	TRBV21-1	ASSKDEVEQY
.	TRBJ2-5	TRBV10-1	ASKDSAGWGQETQY
.	TRBJ2-7	TRBV19	ASSIQISVDEQY